A single sample is the source of the 23 T cell receptor beta chains below, sequenced in a study of T-cell reconstitution after alpha-beta-depleted transplantation in children. Construction of the TCRbeta library involved unique molecular identifiers. MiXCR, applied by TCRdb to the PCR reads, yields one record per CDR3 protein. The sample has approximately 1,000,000 distinct CDR3 sequences, roughly 31% seen once. Sequencing was performed on PBMCs, mostly from graft donor cells, taken 360 days after TCRalphabeta/CD19-depleted stem cell transplant. All receptors derive from a boy under three years old who had a stem cell transplant for SCID, so the T cells may come from the graft donor.

The chain carries TRBV5-6 and TRBJ1-6; the D gene is possibly TRBD1 (6 bases). CDR1 is SGHDT, CDR2 YYEEEE, per germline. The length of the CDR3 is 14 residues. The V end lost 2 bases, the J end lost 11 bases, and 14 bases lay between the germline ends. The CDR3 sequence is CASSFQGRQAPLHF. The DNA of the CDR3 is TGTGCCAGCAGCTTTCAGGGGCGTCAAGCACCCCTCCACTTT.

This clonotype was observed a few times. This chain links TRBV20-1 with TRBJ2-1; tentatively, D is TRBD2 (5 bases). The CDR3 covers 15 residues. Germline CDR1 reads DFQATT; CDR2 reads SNEGSKA (reference sequence). Trimming took off 1 base at V and 6 bases at J, with 16 bases between the two ends. CDR3 bases: TGCAGTGCTAGAGGAGGACTCTCGTTCCCCAATGAGCAGTTCTTC. Amino acid sequence: CSARGGLSFPNEQFF.

This chain links TRBV28 with TRBJ1-4; 7 bases match TRBD1. This CDR3 contains 14 residues. Trimming cost V 3 bases and J 8 bases; bases outside gene matches: 6. CDR1 is MDHEN and CDR2 is SYDVKM in the germline V gene. CDR3 DNA sequence: TGTGCCAGCAGTTTCGACAGGGTGGAGGAAAAACTGTTTTTT. Its protein product is CASSFDRVEEKLFF.

The chain links TRBV5-1 to TRBJ2-1; 12 bases match TRBD1. The V and J ends lost 4 bases and 9 bases, in that order; junction bases with no gene match: 5. Germline V gives CDR1 SGHRS, CDR2 YFSETQ. This CDR3 comprises 14 residues. The CDR3 loop reads CASSAGTGGGEQFF. In DNA, the CDR3 is TGCGCCAGCAGCGCCGGGACAGGGGGCGGTGAGCAGTTCTTC.

This clonotype appeared a few times. The chain is built from TRBV20-1 and TRBJ2-1; D is unclear. This CDR3 comprises 12 residues. The germline gives CDR1 DFQATT, CDR2 SNEGSKA (reference sequence). V lost 3 bases and J 2 bases, leaving 5 bases between the germline ends. As DNA, the CDR3 is TGCAGTGCTAGCGCTACCTACAATGAGCAGTTCTTC. Translating it yields CSASATYNEQFF.

The chain is built from TRBV27 and TRBJ1-6; TRBD1 aligns across 12 bases. CDR3 size: 19 residues. J gave up 4 bases and V 6 bases, and 13 bases lay outside the gene matches. Germline V gene sequence: CDR1 MNHEY, CDR2 SMNVEV (reference sequence). The CDR3 is CASRAPPGQGAVYNSPLHF. DNA for the CDR3: TGTGCCAGCAGGGCACCCCCGGGACAGGGGGCCGTTTATAATTCACCCCTCCACTTT.

This clonotype was observed a few times. The genes are TRBV12-3 or TRBV12-4 and TRBJ1-2; a possible D gene is TRBD1 (5 bases). The CDR3 runs to 14 residues. Trimming left V 3 bases short and J 2 bases short, with 10 bases between. The DNA of the CDR3 is TGTGCCAGCAGTTTTGCAGGGATGAACTATGGCTACACCTTC. Protein product: CASSFAGMNYGYTF.

This chain connects TRBV12-3 or TRBV12-4 to TRBJ2-2; D perhaps matches TRBD2 (7 bases). This CDR3 has 17 amino acids. Trimming pared 5 bases from V and 0 bases from J, leaving 16 bases between. The CDR3 DNA reads TGTGCCAGCAGTCCTGGGGGGGGGCGCCCGAACACCGGGGAGCTGTTTTTT. This sequence encodes CASSPGGGRPNTGELFF.

This clonotype was picked up a small number of times. CDR3: CSAGDRLKSLGPGHEQFF. CDR3 nucleotide sequence: TGCAGTGCAGGGGACAGGTTGAAGTCTTTGGGACCGGGGCATGAGCAGTTCTTC. V gene TRBV20-1 combines with J gene TRBJ2-1; TRBD1 aligns across 8 bases. CDR3 size: 18 residues. Germline V gene sequence: CDR1 DFQATT, CDR2 SNEGSKA (reference sequence). The junction had 24 bases not matched to a gene; V was cut back by 6 bases and J by 8 bases.

This chain links TRBV4-2 with TRBJ2-2; 8 bases align to TRBD1. After removal of 0 bases from V and 5 bases from J, the junction contained 11 bases not matched to a gene. Germline assignment: CDR1 LGHNA and CDR2 YNFKEQ. The CDR3 contains 18 residues. The CDR3 DNA is TGTGCCAGCAGCCAAGACGCCTCGGACAGGGTTTGGACCGGGGAGCTGTTTTTT. Protein: CASSQDASDRVWTGELFF.

The chain couples TRBV9 to TRBJ2-3; 7 nucleotides agree with TRBD2. CDR1 and CDR2 from the germline V gene are SGDLS and YYNGEE. This CDR3 has 14 amino acids. J gave up 3 bases and V 7 bases, and 8 bases lay outside the gene matches. In DNA form, the CDR3 reads TGTGCCAGCGGCCCCCCGGGGGGAACAGATACGCAGTATTTT. Amino acids: CASGPPGGTDTQYF.

This sequence joins TRBV6-1 and TRBJ1-5; 7 bases line up with TRBD1. Per germline, CDR1 MNHNS and CDR2 SASEGT. The CDR3 runs to 16 residues. Trimming removed 7 bases from V and 2 bases from J; junction bases left unmatched: 11. CDR3: CASKAADRLGNQPQHF. In DNA form, the CDR3 reads TGTGCCAGCAAAGCCGCGGACAGGTTGGGCAATCAGCCCCAGCATTTT.

This clonotype was seen only a few times. The V and J genes are TRBV3-1 and TRBJ2-6; 7 bases match TRBD1. The CDR3 is made up of 16 amino acids. Germline assignment: CDR1 LGHDT and CDR2 YNNKEL (reference sequence). The trim removed 5 bases at V and 3 bases at J, leaving 7 bases unmatched. The CDR3 loop is CASSSDRAFGANVLTF. The CDR3 DNA follows: TGTGCCAGCAGCAGTGACAGGGCCTTTGGGGCCAACGTCCTGACTTTC.

This chain joins TRBV7-2 and TRBJ2-1, with a weak D call TRBD1 (5 bases). V was shortened by 1 base and J by 2 bases, with 15 bases between the two germline ends. Germline lookup yields CDR1 SGHTA and CDR2 FQGNSA. The CDR3 is 17 amino acids. The CDR3 nucleotides read TGTGCCAGCAGCTTAGGGGGCCAGGGTAGCACCTACAATGAGCAGTTCTTC. Translated: CASSLGGQGSTYNEQFF.

The chain carries TRBV15 and TRBJ2-1; 8 positions match TRBD1. This CDR3 spans 15 amino acids. Trimming cost V 1 base and J 5 bases; bases outside gene matches: 4. Looked up from germline, CDR1 is LNHNV and CDR2 is YYDKDF (reference sequence). The CDR3 here is CATSRGQGNHNEQFF. The CDR3 DNA follows: TGTGCCACCAGCAGAGGACAGGGGAATCACAATGAGCAGTTCTTC.

There are a few counts of this clonotype. The rearrangement links TRBV9 to TRBJ2-2; D unresolved. CDR3 length: 13 amino acids. Trimming pared 4 bases from V and 7 bases from J, leaving 11 bases between. CDR1 SGDLS and CDR2 YYNGEE come from the germline V gene. CDR3 region: CASSPRRIGELFF. The CDR3 DNA sequence: TGTGCCAGCAGCCCTCGAAGGATCGGGGAGCTGTTTTTT.

J is TRBJ2-3 and V is TRBV27, with 15 bases that match TRBD2. Germline V gene sequence: CDR1 MNHEY, CDR2 SMNVEV (reference sequence). This CDR3 comprises 19 residues. V shed 6 bases, J shed 6 bases, and the junction held 16 bases outside the gene matches. In DNA, the CDR3 is TGTGCCAGCAGCCGGACTAGCGGGGGGGCCAAAACCTCCCAGGATACGCAGTATTTT. It is translated as CASSRTSGGAKTSQDTQYF.

The chain carries TRBV12-3 or TRBV12-4 and TRBJ2-7, with a possible D match to TRBD2 (5 bases). The CDR3 spans 14 residues. V shed 4 bases and J shed 2 bases, with 12 bases lying between them. Here the CDR3 reads CASSSGVLPYEQYF. In DNA, the CDR3 is TGTGCCAGCAGTTCCGGGGTTCTCCCCTACGAGCAGTACTTC.

The chain recombines TRBV28 with TRBJ2-6; D possibly uses TRBD1 or TRBD2 (5 bases each). The length of the CDR3 is 17 residues. The V end lost 4 bases, the J end lost 0 bases, and 13 bases lay between the germline ends. CDR1 is MDHEN, CDR2 SYDVKM, per germline. CDR3 DNA: TGTGCCAGCAGTTCCCCGGGGCCGGTCTCTGGGGCCAACGTCCTGACTTTC. Amino acids: CASSSPGPVSGANVLTF.

This clonotype was seen only a few times. J is TRBJ2-3 and V is TRBV12-3 or TRBV12-4; 10 bases are shared with TRBD2. Trimming removed 8 bases from V and 6 bases from J; junction bases left unmatched: 11. This CDR3 has 15 amino acids. The CDR3 DNA reads TGTGCCAGCGGACCAGCGGGGGGGCGAGGGGATACGCAGTATTTT. Translating it yields CASGPAGGRGDTQYF.

The V gene is TRBV6-1, the J gene TRBJ2-1, with a tentative D call TRBD2 (5 bases). Germline assignment: CDR1 MNHNS and CDR2 SASEGT. V lost 5 bases and J 5 bases, leaving 10 bases between the germline ends. This CDR3 comprises 13 residues. The CDR3 spells CASSPGIHNEQFF. The CDR3 nucleotides read TGTGCCAGCAGTCCGGGAATCCACAATGAGCAGTTCTTC.

The chain recombines TRBV10-3 with TRBJ2-7; 7 bases align to TRBD2. The CDR3 totals 16 residues. The trim removed 0 bases at V and 0 bases at J, leaving 5 bases unmatched. From germline, CDR1 is ENHRY and CDR2 SYGVKD. This chain's CDR3 is CAISESGRGSSYEQYF. The CDR3 DNA sequence: TGTGCCATCAGTGAGTCGGGGCGGGGGAGCTCCTACGAGCAGTACTTC.

This clonotype was picked up a small number of times. The CDR3 loop reads CASSLDWATQYF. CDR3 nucleotides: TGCGCCAGCAGCTTGGATTGGGCGACCCAGTACTTC. This sequence joins TRBV5-1 and TRBJ2-5; D remains unclear. CDR3 size: 12 residues. V gave up 0 bases and J gave up 7 bases, with 7 bases separating them. The germline CDR1 and CDR2 sequences are SGHRS and YFSETQ.